A single sample gave rise to the 24 T cell receptor beta chains below, sequenced in a study of cytotoxic CD8 clonotypes in ibrutinib-treated CLL. Sequenced by immunoSEQ multiplex PCR; TCRdb stores in-frame clones only, minus some. The data show hundreds of thousands of clones, with 70% seen just once and less than 20% held by the top ten. The specimen comprised PBMCs, sampled after 24 months of ibrutinib treatment. Receptor source: a human donor with chronic lymphocytic leukemia.

The chain couples TRBV29-1 to TRBJ2-7, with 12 positions matching TRBD1. The V segment lost 5 bases and the J segment 3 bases; nucleotides outside the gene matches: 2. This CDR3 is built from 13 residues. From germline, CDR1 is SQVTM and CDR2 ANQGSEA. DNA for the CDR3: TGCAGCGTTCGGGACAGGGGGCTCTACGAGCAGTACTTC. Translated, it gives CSVRDRGLYEQYF.

The chain has TRBV27 and TRBJ2-3; weak D call: TRBD2 (5 bases). Trimming took 4 bases from V and 2 from J, leaving 28 bases between them. Per the germline V gene, CDR1 is MNHEY and CDR2 is SMNVEV (reference sequence). CDR3 size: 20 residues. CDR3 in DNA: TGTGCCAGCAGTTCCCCAAGTCGGGCGGGCCGTAAAAGAGACACAGATACGCAGTATTTT. This translates into CASSSPSRAGRKRDTDTQYF.

This clone was found once. The chain employs TRBV27 and TRBJ2-1, with D possibly matching TRBD2 (7 bases). Germline V gene data show CDR1 as MNHEY and CDR2 as SMNVEV (reference sequence). This CDR3 region has 14 residues. V lost 6 bases, J lost 8 bases, and 17 bases lay in between. CDR3 sequence: CASRVTGGGDEQFF. For the CDR3, the DNA is TGTGCCAGCAGGGTTACGGGGGGCGGGGATGAGCAGTTCTTC.

This clone was seen only a few times. DNA for the CDR3: TGTGCCAGCAGTTACGTCGAGGGGACAGAGGTCCTGTTTTTT. Residues: CASSYVEGTEVLFF. This chain joins TRBV6-5 and TRBJ1-4, with 7 bases matching TRBD1. Germline-derived CDR1 and CDR2 are MNHEY and SVGAGI. V lost 2 bases to trimming and J lost 14 bases; unmatched junction nucleotides: 11. The CDR3 extends over 14 amino acids.

This clone was detected a few times. V and J are TRBV7-2 and TRBJ1-2; the D is unclear. Trimming shortened V by 7 bases and J by 3 bases, and 15 bases separated the two germline ends. The CDR3 runs 14 residues. Germline V lookup: CDR1 SGHTA, CDR2 FQGNSA. DNA of the CDR3: TGTGCCAGCACTCCTGAATCCGGCTACTATGGCTACACCTTC. This sequence encodes CASTPESGYYGYTF. The full variable domain, its missing parts supplied by reference TRBV7-2 and TRBJ1-2, is GAGVSQSPSNKVTEKGKDVELRCDPISGHTALYWYRQSLGQGLEFLIYFQGNSAPDKSGLPSDRFSAERTGGSVSTLTIQRTQQEDSAVYLCASTPESGYYGYTFGSGTRLTVV.

V is TRBV29-1 and J is TRBJ2-2, with a weak D call TRBD2 (6 bases). The CDR3 extends over 15 amino acids. Germline loops: CDR1 SQVTM, CDR2 ANQGSEA. V lost 0 bases and J lost 3, with 11 bases in between. CDR3 DNA sequence: TGCAGCGTTGAAGATCTTGGGGAGGACACCGGGGAGCTGTTTTTT. Amino acids: CSVEDLGEDTGELFF.

The gene calls are TRBV5-1 and TRBJ2-2; 15 nucleotides line up with TRBD2. The germline V gene has CDR1 SGHRS and CDR2 YFSETQ. V lost 4 bases, J lost 7 bases, and 5 bases stayed unmatched. The CDR3 length is 16 residues. Here the CDR3 reads CASSHGLAGGYGELFF. For the CDR3, the DNA is TGCGCCAGCAGCCACGGACTAGCGGGAGGGTACGGGGAGCTGTTTTTT.

This chain uses TRBV28 with TRBJ2-1; TRBD2 matches 13 bases. Germline assignment: CDR1 MDHEN and CDR2 SYDVKM. This CDR3 has 15 amino acids. Trimming at V came to 5 bases and at J to 7 bases, leaving 5 bases not matched to a gene. For the CDR3, the DNA is TGTGCCAGCAGTAGGACTAGCGGGAGAGGTAATGAGCAGTTCTTC. It is translated as CASSRTSGRGNEQFF.

CDR3 DNA sequence: TGTGCCAGCAGCCACTCGCAGGGCGGGGAGACCCAGTACTTC. Protein product: CASSHSQGGETQYF. The gene calls are TRBV27 and TRBJ2-5; the D call may be TRBD1 or TRBD2 (5 bases each). Germline V CDR1 and CDR2: MNHEY, SMNVEV (reference sequence). Trimming removed 6 bases at V and 5 bases at J, with 16 bases between. The length of the CDR3 is 14 residues.

This clone was picked up one time. The chain has TRBV5-6 and TRBJ1-5, with D possibly TRBD1 on 5 matching bases. Per the germline V gene, CDR1 is SGHDT and CDR2 is YYEEEE. V gave up 0 bases and J gave up 14 bases, with 18 bases separating them. CDR3 length: 14 amino acids. This chain's CDR3 is CASSLASGIQREHF. The CDR3 DNA sequence: TGTGCCAGCAGCTTGGCGTCAGGGATACAAAGGGAGCATTTT.

This rearrangement joins TRBV2 to TRBJ2-2; a possible D gene is TRBD1 (5 bases). The V end was cut by 2 bases, the J end by 1 base, with 8 bases between. CDR1 SNHLY and CDR2 FYNNEI come from the germline V gene. The CDR3 has 15 amino acids. CDR3 region: CASSEWGENTGELFF. The CDR3 bases are TGTGCCAGCAGTGAATGGGGCGAGAACACCGGGGAGCTGTTTTTT. Filled out from reference TRBV2 and TRBJ2-2, the complete variable domain reads EPEVTQTPSHQVTQMGQEVILRCVPISNHLYFYWYRQILGQKVEFLVSFYNNEISEKSEIFDDQFSVERPDGSNFTLKIRSTKLEDSAMYFCASSEWGENTGELFFGEGSRLTVL.

This sequence joins TRBV4-2 and TRBJ2-7, with 9 bases identical to TRBD2. Trimming cost V 4 bases and J 3 bases; bases outside gene matches: 7. The CDR3 runs to 15 residues. Germline CDR1 reads LGHNA; CDR2 reads YNFKEQ. The CDR3 sequence: CASSPPRREGYEQYF. The CDR3, as DNA: TGTGCCAGCAGCCCACCCCGGCGGGAGGGCTACGAGCAGTACTTC.

The genes are TRBV6-5 and TRBJ1-5; D remains unclear. The CDR3 length is 14 residues. Germline-derived CDR1 and CDR2 are MNHEY and SVGAGI. Trimming pared 4 bases from V and 7 bases from J, leaving 14 bases between. The CDR3 DNA is TGTGCCAGCAGTTTTAGACCTAACGACCAGCCCCAGCATTTT. This gives the protein CASSFRPNDQPQHF.

In its sample, this clone was seen a few times. The chain carries TRBV27 and TRBJ1-1; D possibly corresponds to TRBD1 (6 bases). Germline V lookup: CDR1 MNHEY, CDR2 SMNVEV (reference sequence). The CDR3 extends over 15 amino acids. Trimming removed 6 bases from V and 0 bases from J, with 14 bases in between. CDR3 amino acids: CASRPFRDMNTEAFF. In nucleotides, the CDR3 is TGTGCCAGCAGACCATTCCGGGACATGAACACTGAAGCTTTCTTT.

The chain is built from TRBV12-2 and TRBJ2-7; the table's D call TRBD2 went unverified against the DNA. TRBV12-2 is a documented pseudogene. The CDR3 is made up of 18 amino acids. The CDR3 loop reads CASRLEWSSGRKSYEQYF. CDR3 in DNA: TGTGCAAGTCGCTTAGAATGGTCTAGCGGGAGGAAATCCTACGAGCAGTACTTC.

This chain links TRBV4-1 with TRBJ1-4; TRBD1 aligns across 7 bases. The CDR3 is 14 amino acids. Germline CDR1 reads MGHRA; CDR2 reads YSYEKL. V was clipped by 7 bases and J by 10 bases; unmatched bases: 12. CDR3: CASKRDGQEGKLFF. The CDR3 bases are TGCGCCAGCAAACGAGACGGACAGGAGGGAAAACTGTTTTTT.

The chain recombines TRBV6-6 with TRBJ1-5; no reliable D call. Between the trimmed V and J ends, which lost 8 bases and 9 bases, there was a span of 14 bases. Per germline, CDR1 MNHNY and CDR2 SVGAGI (reference sequence). There are 12 residues in the CDR3. The DNA of the CDR3 is TGTGCCAGCGGACCGCCCGTCGGGCCCCAGCATTTT. Protein: CASGPPVGPQHF.

V gene TRBV5-1 combines with J gene TRBJ1-2; D is ambiguous. V was pared by 0 bases and J by 8 bases, with 14 bases between. The germline V gene encodes CDR1 SGHRS and CDR2 YFSETQ. The CDR3 spans 14 residues. CDR3 DNA sequence: TGCGCCAGCAGCTTGGTGGACGGAGCGGCGGGCTACACCTTC. Translated, it gives CASSLVDGAAGYTF.

V and J are TRBV14 and TRBJ2-7; maybe TRBD2 (5 bases). Trimming removed 1 base at V and 0 bases at J, with 10 bases between. In germline, CDR1 is SGHDN, CDR2 FVKESK. The length of the CDR3 is 15 residues. The CDR3 DNA sequence: TGTGCCAGCAGCCAAGTCCTCGGGGTCTCCTACGAGCAGTACTTC. Encoded protein: CASSQVLGVSYEQYF.

This chain uses TRBV27 with TRBJ2-1, with D hard to call. This CDR3 contains 15 residues. V lost 5 bases and J 6 bases, leaving 17 bases between the germline ends. The germline V gene has CDR1 MNHEY and CDR2 SMNVEV (reference sequence). The CDR3 sequence: CASSLPPLEINEQFF. The CDR3 region has the DNA TGTGCCAGCAGTCTTCCTCCGCTAGAAATCAATGAGCAGTTCTTC.

V usage is TRBV7-9 and J usage is TRBJ2-1, with 7 positions matching TRBD2. The CDR3 covers 19 residues. Trimming cost V 0 bases and J 10 bases; bases outside gene matches: 21. Germline-derived CDR1 and CDR2 are SEHNR and FQNEAQ (reference sequence). CDR3 sequence reads: CASSLAGSFWLADSREQFF. CDR3 in DNA: TGTGCCAGCAGCTTAGCGGGAAGTTTTTGGCTAGCGGACTCTAGGGAGCAGTTCTTC. Full variable domain (rest looked up from reference TRBV7-9 and TRBJ2-1): DTGVSQNPRHKITKRGQNVTFRCDPISEHNRLYWYRQTLGQGPEFLTYFQNEAQLEKSRLLSDRFSAERPKGSFSTLEIQRTEQGDSAMYLCASSLAGSFWLADSREQFFGPGTRLTVL.

This CDR3 reads CASKGADTQYF. DNA for the CDR3: TGCGCCAGCAAGGGGGCAGATACGCAGTATTTT. The J gene is TRBJ2-3, the V gene TRBV5-1, with a tentative D call TRBD1 (6 bases). The CDR3 runs to 11 residues. The V and J ends lost 6 bases and 4 bases respectively, with 6 bases between them. Germline V gene data show CDR1 as SGHRS and CDR2 as YFSETQ.

The chain carries TRBV9 and TRBJ2-5; D not resolved. In germline, CDR1 is SGDLS, CDR2 YYNGEE. This CDR3 is 13 amino acids long. The V end lost 0 bases, the J end lost 1 base, and 4 bases lay between the germline ends. This chain's CDR3 is CASSVAPQETQYF. In DNA, the CDR3 is TGTGCCAGCAGCGTAGCTCCCCAAGAGACCCAGTACTTC.

The chain employs TRBV9 and TRBJ2-5; 8 bases are shared with TRBD1. The length of the CDR3 is 16 residues. Germline-derived CDR1 and CDR2 are SGDLS and YYNGEE. J gave up 4 bases and V 3 bases, and 11 bases lay outside the gene matches. CDR3 in amino acids: CASSAHQGAVGETQYF. The CDR3 nucleotides read TGTGCCAGCAGCGCCCATCAGGGGGCGGTTGGAGAGACCCAGTACTTC.